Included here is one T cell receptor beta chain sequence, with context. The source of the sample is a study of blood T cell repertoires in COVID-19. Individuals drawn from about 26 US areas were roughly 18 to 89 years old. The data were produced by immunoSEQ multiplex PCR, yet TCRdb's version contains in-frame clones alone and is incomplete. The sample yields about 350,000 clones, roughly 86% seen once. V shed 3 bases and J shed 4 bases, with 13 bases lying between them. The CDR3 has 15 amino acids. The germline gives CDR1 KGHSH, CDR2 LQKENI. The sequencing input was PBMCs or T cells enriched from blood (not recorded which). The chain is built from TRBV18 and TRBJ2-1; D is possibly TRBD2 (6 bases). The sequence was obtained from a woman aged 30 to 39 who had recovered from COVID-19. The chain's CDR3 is CASSPRGARYNEQFF. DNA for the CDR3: TGTGCCAGCTCACCTCGCGGGGCCCGGTACAATGAGCAGTTCTTC. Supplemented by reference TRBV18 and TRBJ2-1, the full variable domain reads NAGVMQNPRHLVRRRGQEARLRCSPMKGHSHVYWYRQLPEEGLKFMVYLQKENIIDESGMPKERFSAEFPKEGPSILRIQQVVRGDSAAYFCASSPRGARYNEQFFGPGTRLTVL.